A single sample is the source of the 7 T cell receptor beta chains below, sequenced in a study of regulatory T cells in long-lasting Graves disease (dated by TCRdb to the early 2020s). The time point label here, explained by the study, means: persistent/refractory GD, antithyroid drugs over 5 years with positive TRAb. For both TCR sequencing and RNA sequencing, RNA was extracted from PBMCs in TRIzol. The library was produced with multiplex PCR. The sample was run on an Illumina HiSeq 4000. To build TCR beta libraries, CDR3 regions were amplified by Arm-PCR using iRepertoire HTBI primers. TCRdb passed the public sequencing reads through fastp at Q25 and MiXCR, retaining productive beta sequences. CDR3 protein sequences are deduplicated, and each keeps its most common genes and DNA. The sample includes 600,000 to 850,000 distinct CDR3 sequences, with about 30% observed a single time. Clones ranked in the top ten supply about two fifths of the sample.

The material was peripheral blood mononuclear cells (PBMCs), obtained when the disease was refractory, from a patient treated with antithyroid drugs. These receptors came from a female donor with Graves disease.

This clonotype occurred a few times. V gene TRBV5-4 combines with J gene TRBJ1-2, with a weak D call TRBD1 (5 bases). Germline V gene sequence: CDR1 SGHNT, CDR2 YYREEE (reference sequence). The ends were cut back, 1 base at V and 5 bases at J, with 12 bases in the middle. This CDR3 has 14 amino acids. The CDR3 DNA reads TGTGCCAGCAGCTTGAGGGGATTGCGGTATGGCTACACCTTC. Translated: CASSLRGLRYGYTF.

CDR3 nucleotides: TGTGCCAGCAGCTGGGGTCCAGATACGCAGTATTTT. The encoded protein is CASSWGPDTQYF. V is TRBV7-9 and J is TRBJ2-3, with D hard to call. Trimming took 4 bases from V and 4 from J, leaving 6 bases between them. Germline-derived CDR1 and CDR2 are SEHNR and FQNEAQ (reference sequence). The CDR3 has 12 residues. Filled out from reference TRBV7-9 and TRBJ2-3, the complete variable domain reads DTGVSQNPRHKITKRGQNVTFRCDPISEHNRLYWYRQTLGQGPEFLTYFQNEAQLEKSRLLSDRFSAERPKGSFSTLEIQRTEQGDSAMYLCASSWGPDTQYFGPGTRLTVL.

This clonotype turned up a few times. The chain links TRBV19 to TRBJ1-1; D remains ambiguous. Trimming cost V 5 bases and J 7 bases, with 11 bases left between them. Germline V gene data show CDR1 as LNHDA and CDR2 as SQIVND (reference sequence). The CDR3 is 12 amino acids. The CDR3 loop reads CASSRVAYEAFF. Written as DNA, the CDR3 is TGTGCCAGTAGTCGGGTGGCTTATGAAGCTTTCTTT.

Remarks on this clonotype: This may arise from a read error, as a much more abundant clone is one base away. The chain uses TRBV29-1 and TRBJ1-2; tentative D call: TRBD1 (5 bases). In germline, CDR1 is SQVTM, CDR2 ANQGSEA. Trimming took 4 bases from V and 7 from J, leaving 10 bases between them. The CDR3 has 11 amino acids. In DNA form, the CDR3 reads TGCAGCGTTGCAGGGCCTAGTGGCTACACCTTC. As protein: CSVAGPSGYTF.

The chain carries TRBV9 and TRBJ1-2; D is unclear. CDR3 length: 13 amino acids. V was clipped by 6 bases and J by 5 bases, with 14 bases between them. Per the germline V gene, CDR1 is SGDLS and CDR2 is YYNGEE. The CDR3 coding sequence is TGTGCCAGCACGGGATCCCGACGGTATGGCTACACCTTC. Protein: CASTGSRRYGYTF.

This clonotype showed up many times. The rearrangement joins TRBV24-1 to TRBJ2-2, with TRBD2 identical over 7 bases. The V and J ends lost 6 bases and 3 bases, in that order; junction bases with no gene match: 3. The germline gives CDR1 KGHDR, CDR2 SFDVKD. The CDR3 loop spans 14 amino acids. The CDR3 sequence: CATSPGRDTGELFF. CDR3 in DNA: TGTGCCACCAGTCCAGGGAGGGACACCGGGGAGCTGTTTTTT.

The rearrangement uses TRBV3-1 and TRBJ1-2; 7 nucleotides agree with TRBD1. Unmatched junction bases numbered 17, after V lost 2 bases and J lost 5 bases. CDR3 length equals 18 residues. CDR1 is LGHDT, CDR2 YNNKEL, per germline (reference sequence). This CDR3 reads CASSQIGPPDRSIYGYTF. For the CDR3, the DNA is TGTGCCAGCAGCCAAATTGGGCCCCCGGACAGGAGCATTTATGGCTACACCTTC.